This TCR beta chain stems from a study of monozygotic twins with inflammatory bowel disease. Whole-study findings and limits: Nothing supported a single strong signal or clonotype that was associated with IBD.

From whole blood, total RNA was isolated without any sorting of T cells. As for this clonotype: Its antigen is not known.

Eight cDNA synthesis reactions were run for every sample. Each UMI harboured a 6-nucleotide sample barcode and was appended via template switching. TCRdb reprocessed the 5' RACE reads, with one entry per CDR3 protein and no DNA. This sample's clone table lists about 210,000 distinct CDR3 sequences. CDR3 length: 14 amino acids. The germline CDR1 and CDR2 sequences are SGHVS and FQNEAQ. The gene calls are TRBV7-8 and TRBJ2-2. The sample comprised blood. The receptor's source is a human donor with ulcerative colitis or Crohn's disease, or a healthy co-twin of an affected twin (not recorded which). CDR3 sequence: CASSYLTVTGELFF. Based on the CDR3 plus reference TRBV7-8 and TRBJ2-2, the full variable domain is GAGVSQSPRYKVAKRGQDVALRCDPISGHVSLFWYQQALGQGPEFLTYFQNEAQLDKSGLPSDRFFAERPEGSVSTLKIQRTQQEDSAVYLCASSYLTVTGELFFGEGSRLTVL.